The 6 T cell receptor beta chains listed next were all sequenced from one sample in a study of shared clonotypes between healthy human individuals. Cells designated naive CD8 were CD45RO-negative and were positively selected for CCR7, with terminally differentiated effector memory CD45RA+ cells excluded. Sequenced by immunoSEQ multiplex PCR; TCRdb stores in-frame clones only, minus some. The data contain approximately 600,000 clones, around 95% of them singletons. The source material was naive CD8+ T cells sorted from blood. These TCRs come from a woman younger than 45 in good health.

As for this clone: Other DNA variants within this sample encode the same CDR3. The V call is TRBV4-1, the J call TRBJ2-7; D is ambiguous. V lost 1 base and J lost 2, with 3 bases in between. The CDR3 is 12 amino acids. From germline, CDR1 is MGHRA and CDR2 YSYEKL. CDR3 DNA: TGCGCCAGCAGCCAAGGAACCTACGAGCAGTACTTC. Encoded protein: CASSQGTYEQYF.

The rearrangement uses TRBV4-1 and TRBJ2-1; D assignment may be TRBD1 or TRBD2 (5 bases each). The germline V and J ends were trimmed by 4 bases and 3 bases, with 13 bases remaining between them. The CDR3 loop spans 15 amino acids. Germline CDR1 reads MGHRA; CDR2 reads YSYEKL. The CDR3 DNA sequence: TGCGCCAGCAGCCCTACCCGGGACGGCTACAATGAGCAGTTCTTC. Translation gives CASSPTRDGYNEQFF.

This chain joins TRBV2 and TRBJ1-2; D remains ambiguous. Trimming took off 6 bases at V and 1 base at J, with 12 bases between the two ends. In germline, CDR1 is SNHLY, CDR2 FYNNEI. The CDR3 consists of 14 residues. CDR3 in amino acids: CASRYPDLNYGYTF. In DNA form, the CDR3 reads TGTGCCAGCAGGTACCCGGACCTTAACTATGGCTACACCTTC. The full variable domain, with the rest looked up from reference TRBV2 and TRBJ1-2, is EPEVTQTPSHQVTQMGQEVILRCVPISNHLYFYWYRQILGQKVEFLVSFYNNEISEKSEIFDDQFSVERPDGSNFTLKIRSTKLEDSAMYFCASRYPDLNYGYTFGSGTRLTVV.

The V call is TRBV18, the J call TRBJ2-7; 7 positions match TRBD2. The V gene end was trimmed by 5 bases and the J gene end by 3 bases; junction bases not matched to a gene: 1. The CDR3 consists of 12 residues. The germline V gene encodes CDR1 KGHSH and CDR2 LQKENI. The CDR3 loop is CASSSGGYEQYF. In DNA, the CDR3 is TGTGCCAGCTCATCGGGGGGCTACGAGCAGTACTTC.

The CDR3 DNA sequence: TGCGCCAGCAGCTTGGGTGACAGTCTCTACGAGCAGTACTTC. This sequence encodes CASSLGDSLYEQYF. The chain links TRBV5-1 to TRBJ2-7, with D possibly matching TRBD1 (5 bases). Germline V gives CDR1 SGHRS, CDR2 YFSETQ. This CDR3 is 14 amino acids long. V lost 0 bases to trimming and J lost 3 bases, with 10 bases between them.

V and J are TRBV28 and TRBJ2-5; TRBD2 aligns across 9 bases. The CDR3 covers 14 residues. The germline gives CDR1 MDHEN, CDR2 SYDVKM. The J segment lost 5 bases and the V segment lost 6 bases, leaving 7 bases of the junction unmatched. In DNA form, the CDR3 reads TGTGCCAGCAGAACCGGACTAGCGAGGGAGACCCAGTACTTC. Residues: CASRTGLARETQYF.